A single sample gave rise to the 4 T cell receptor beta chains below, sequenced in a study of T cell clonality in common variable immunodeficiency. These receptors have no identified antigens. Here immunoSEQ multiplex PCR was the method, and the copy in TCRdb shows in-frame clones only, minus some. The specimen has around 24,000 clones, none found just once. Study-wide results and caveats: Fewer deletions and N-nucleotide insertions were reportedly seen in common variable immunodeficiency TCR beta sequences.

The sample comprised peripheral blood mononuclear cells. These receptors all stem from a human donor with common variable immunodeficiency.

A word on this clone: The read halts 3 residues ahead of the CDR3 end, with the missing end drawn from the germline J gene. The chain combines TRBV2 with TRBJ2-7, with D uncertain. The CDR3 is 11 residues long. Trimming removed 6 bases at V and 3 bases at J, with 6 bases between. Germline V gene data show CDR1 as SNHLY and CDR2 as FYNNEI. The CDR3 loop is CASSGHYEQYF. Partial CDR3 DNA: TGTGCCAGCAGCGGTCACTACGAG.

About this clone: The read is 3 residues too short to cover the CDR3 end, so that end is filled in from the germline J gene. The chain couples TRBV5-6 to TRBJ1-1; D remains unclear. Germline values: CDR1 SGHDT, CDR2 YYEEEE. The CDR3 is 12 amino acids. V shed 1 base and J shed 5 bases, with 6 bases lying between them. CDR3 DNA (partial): TGTGCCAGCAGCTTGCAGGAGACTGAA. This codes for CASSLQETE. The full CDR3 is CASSLQETEAFF.

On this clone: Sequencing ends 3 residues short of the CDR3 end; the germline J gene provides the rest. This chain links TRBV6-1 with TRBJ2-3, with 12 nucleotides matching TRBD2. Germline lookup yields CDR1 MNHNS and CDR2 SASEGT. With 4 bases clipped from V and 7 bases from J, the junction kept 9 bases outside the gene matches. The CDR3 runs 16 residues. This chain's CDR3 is CASSAETSGSGYTQYF. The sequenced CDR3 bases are TGTGCCAGCAGTGCTGAGACTAGCGGGAGTGGATATACG.

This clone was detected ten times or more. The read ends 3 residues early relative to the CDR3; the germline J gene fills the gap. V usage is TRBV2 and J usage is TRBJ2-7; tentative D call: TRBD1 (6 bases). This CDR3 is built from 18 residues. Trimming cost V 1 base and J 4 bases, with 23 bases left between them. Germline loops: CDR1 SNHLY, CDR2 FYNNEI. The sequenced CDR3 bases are TGTGCCAGCAGTGAAGTTGGGGTACAGGGATGGGGCGGATACGAG. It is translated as CASSEVGVQGWGGYE. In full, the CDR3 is CASSEVGVQGWGGYEQYF. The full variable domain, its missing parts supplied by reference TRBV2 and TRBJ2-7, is EPEVTQTPSHQVTQMGQEVILRCVPISNHLYFYWYRQILGQKVEFLVSFYNNEISEKSEIFDDQFSVERPDGSNFTLKIRSTKLEDSAMYFCASSEVGVQGWGGYEQYFGPGTRLTVT.